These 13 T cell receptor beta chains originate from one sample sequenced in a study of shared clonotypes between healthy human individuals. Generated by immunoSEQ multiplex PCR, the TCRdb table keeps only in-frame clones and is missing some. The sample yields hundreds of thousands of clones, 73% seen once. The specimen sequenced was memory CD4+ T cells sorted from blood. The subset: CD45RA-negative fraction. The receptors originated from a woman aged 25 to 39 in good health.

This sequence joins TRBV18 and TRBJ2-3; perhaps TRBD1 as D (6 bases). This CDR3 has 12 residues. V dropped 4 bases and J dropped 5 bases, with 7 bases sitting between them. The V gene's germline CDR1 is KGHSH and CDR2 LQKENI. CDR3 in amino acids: CASSLDRDTQYF. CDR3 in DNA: TGTGCCAGCTCACTGGACAGAGATACGCAGTATTTT.

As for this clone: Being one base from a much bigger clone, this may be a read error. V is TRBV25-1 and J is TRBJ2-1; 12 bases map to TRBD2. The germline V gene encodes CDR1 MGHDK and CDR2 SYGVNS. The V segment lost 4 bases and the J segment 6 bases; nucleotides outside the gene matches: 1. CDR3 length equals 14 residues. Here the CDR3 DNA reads TGTGCCAGCAGTGGACTAGCGGGAGTCAATGAGCAGTTCTTC. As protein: CASSGLAGVNEQFF. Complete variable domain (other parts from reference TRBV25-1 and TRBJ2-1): EADIYQTPRYLVIGTGKKITLECSQTMGHDKMYWYQQDPGMELHLIHYSYGVNSTEKGDLSSESTVSRIRTEHFPLTLESARPSHTSQYLCASSGLAGVNEQFFGPGTRLTVL.

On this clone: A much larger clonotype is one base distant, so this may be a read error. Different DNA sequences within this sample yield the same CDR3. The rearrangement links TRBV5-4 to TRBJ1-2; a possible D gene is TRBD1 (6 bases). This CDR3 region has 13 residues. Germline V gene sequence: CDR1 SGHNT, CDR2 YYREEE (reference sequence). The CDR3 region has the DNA TGTGCCAGCAGCTTGCTGACAGGCTATGGCTACACCTTT. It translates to CASSLLTGYGYTF.

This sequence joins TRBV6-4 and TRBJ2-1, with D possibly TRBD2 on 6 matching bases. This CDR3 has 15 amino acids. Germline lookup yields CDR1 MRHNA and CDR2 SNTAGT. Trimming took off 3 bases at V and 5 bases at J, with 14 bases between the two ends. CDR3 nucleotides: TGTGCCAGCAGTGAGACGTCGGGAGAGAACAATGAGCAGTTCTTC. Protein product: CASSETSGENNEQFF.

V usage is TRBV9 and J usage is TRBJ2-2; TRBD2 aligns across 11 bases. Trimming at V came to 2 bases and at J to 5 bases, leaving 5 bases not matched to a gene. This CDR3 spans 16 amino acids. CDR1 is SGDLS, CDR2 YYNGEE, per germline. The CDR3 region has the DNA TGTGCCAGCAGCGTCGGACTAGCGGGCCAAACCGGGGAGCTGTTTTTT. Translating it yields CASSVGLAGQTGELFF.

The CDR3: CASSEETGGFQPQHF. The CDR3 DNA reads TGTGCCAGCAGTGAGGAGACAGGGGGCTTCCAGCCCCAGCATTTT. The rearrangement uses TRBV2 and TRBJ1-5; 10 bases are a match to TRBD1. V lost 3 bases to trimming and J lost 7 bases; unmatched junction nucleotides: 6. The CDR3 extends over 15 amino acids. Germline CDR1 reads SNHLY; CDR2 reads FYNNEI.

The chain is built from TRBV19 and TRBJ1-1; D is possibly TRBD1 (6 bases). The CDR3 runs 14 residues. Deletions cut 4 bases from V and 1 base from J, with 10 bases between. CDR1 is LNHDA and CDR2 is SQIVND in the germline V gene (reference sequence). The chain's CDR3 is CASSRTDQNTEAFF. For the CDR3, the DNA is TGTGCCAGTAGTAGGACAGACCAGAACACTGAAGCTTTCTTT.

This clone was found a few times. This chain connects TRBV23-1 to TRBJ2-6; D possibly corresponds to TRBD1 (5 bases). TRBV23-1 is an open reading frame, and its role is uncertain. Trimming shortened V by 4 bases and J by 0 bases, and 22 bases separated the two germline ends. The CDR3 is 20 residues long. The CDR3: CASSRGPGRIFSSGANVLTF. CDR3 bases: TGCGCCAGCAGTCGGGGCCCGGGCCGTATATTTAGCTCTGGGGCCAACGTCCTGACTTTC.

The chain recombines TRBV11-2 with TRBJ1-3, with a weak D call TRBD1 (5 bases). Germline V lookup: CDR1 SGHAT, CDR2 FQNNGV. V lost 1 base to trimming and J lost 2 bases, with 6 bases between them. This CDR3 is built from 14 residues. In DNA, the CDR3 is TGTGCCAGCAGCTTAGCGACAGCTGGAAACACCATATATTTT. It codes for CASSLATAGNTIYF.

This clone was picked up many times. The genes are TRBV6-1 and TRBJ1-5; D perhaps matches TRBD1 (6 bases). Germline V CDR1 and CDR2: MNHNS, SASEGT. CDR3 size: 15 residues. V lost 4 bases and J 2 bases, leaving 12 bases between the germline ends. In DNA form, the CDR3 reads TGTGCCAGCAGTGGTGGGACATTTGGCAATCAGCCCCAGCATTTT. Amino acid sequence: CASSGGTFGNQPQHF.

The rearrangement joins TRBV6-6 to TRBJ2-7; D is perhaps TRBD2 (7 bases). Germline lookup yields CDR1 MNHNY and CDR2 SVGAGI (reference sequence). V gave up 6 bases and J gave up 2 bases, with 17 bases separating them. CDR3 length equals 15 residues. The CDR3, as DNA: TGTGCCAGCAGCCTAAGGGGGGGACCCCCCTACGAGCAGTACTTC. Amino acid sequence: CASSLRGGPPYEQYF.

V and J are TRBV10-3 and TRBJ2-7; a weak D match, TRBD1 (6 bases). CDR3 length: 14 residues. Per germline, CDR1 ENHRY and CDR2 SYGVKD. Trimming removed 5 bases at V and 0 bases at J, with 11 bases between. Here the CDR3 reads CAISKRDNSYEQYF. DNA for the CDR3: TGTGCCATCAGTAAACGGGACAACTCCTACGAGCAGTACTTC.

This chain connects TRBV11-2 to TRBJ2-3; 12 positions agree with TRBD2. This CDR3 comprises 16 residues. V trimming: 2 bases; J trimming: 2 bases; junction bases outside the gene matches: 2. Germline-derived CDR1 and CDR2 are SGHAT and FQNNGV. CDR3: CASSLLAGGFTDTQYF. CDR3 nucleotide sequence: TGTGCCAGCAGCTTACTAGCGGGAGGGTTCACAGATACGCAGTATTTT. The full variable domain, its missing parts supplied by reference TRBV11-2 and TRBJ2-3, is EAGVAQSPRYKIIEKRQSVAFWCNPISGHATLYWYQQILGQGPKLLIQFQNNGVVDDSQLPKDRFSAERLKGVDSTLKIQPAKLEDSAVYLCASSLLAGGFTDTQYFGPGTRLTVL.